This TCR beta chain was captured in a study of cytotoxic CD8 clonotypes in ibrutinib-treated CLL. At the level of the study: The study included 11 relapsed/refractory and 15 treatment-naive patients; 17 to 18 had IGHV unmutated disease.

Deep sequencing aimed at 1 in 200,000 to 1 in 1 million T cells' resolution. Using immunoSEQ multiplex PCR, the repertoire was profiled, and TCRdb retains in-frame clones only, with some absent. The sample has approximately 350,000 clones, 60% to 80% seen once. On this clone: The antigen remains undetermined.

Regarding the study as a whole: Age-matched healthy donor levels were exceeded by baseline clonality, which tracked circulating CD8+ T-cell counts.

The CDR3 extends over 12 amino acids. Germline CDR1 is MGHDK and CDR2 is SYGVNS. V lost 5 bases to trimming and J lost 5 bases, with 9 bases between them. Source: PBMCs, taken after 36 months of ibrutinib treatment. The clonotype comes from a human donor with chronic lymphocytic leukemia. The rearrangement joins TRBV25-1 to TRBJ2-5; D not certain. The CDR3 loop reads CASSPTGETQYF. CDR3 nucleotides: TGTGCCAGCAGTCCGACCGGGGAGACCCAGTACTTC.